This is a list of T cell receptor beta chains from one sample in a study of cytomegalovirus exposure and HLA in healthy donors. Here immunoSEQ multiplex PCR was the method, and the copy in TCRdb shows in-frame clones only, minus some. The table lists 110,000 or so clones, around 83% of them singletons. The sequenced sample was PBMCs. Every receptor here comes from a young woman in good health and CMV-seropositive. Both conserved end residues are part of each CDR3. D genes are given only for firm matches. Clone size is given for some rows only: seen once, a few or many times, or a class if the clone is expanded.

D	V	size	J	CDR3	DNA
-	TRBV27	-	TRBJ1-5	CASQTGRQPQHF	TGTGCCAGCCAAACAGGGCGCCAGCCCCAGCATTTT
TRBD2	TRBV7-2	-	TRBJ2-7	CASSLAGGGGTEQYF	TGTGCCAGCAGCTTAGCCGGCGGGGGGGGCACCGAGCAGTACTTC
TRBD1	TRBV5-1	-	TRBJ1-2	CASSPGGTENYGYTF	TGCGCCAGCAGCCCCGGCGGGACAGAAAACTATGGCTACACCTTC
TRBD2	TRBV11-2	once	TRBJ2-1	CASRGRGGYNEQFF	TGTGCCAGCAGGGGGCGCGGGGGTTACAATGAGCAGTTCTTC
-	TRBV28	-	TRBJ2-5	CASSLEGVQYF	TGTGCCAGCAGCCTAGAGGGGGTCCAGTACTTC
-	TRBV27	few	TRBJ2-2	CASSWASRGELFF	TGTGCCAGCAGTTGGGCATCACGCGGGGAGCTGTTTTTT
TRBD2	TRBV7-7	-	TRBJ2-1	CASSLLAGGEGNEQFF	TGTGCTAGCAGCTTGTTAGCGGGGGGAGAGGGCAATGAGCAGTTCTTC
-	TRBV11-2	few	TRBJ2-1	CASSLYRDANEQFF	TGTGCCAGCAGCTTGTACAGGGACGCCAATGAGCAGTTCTTC
TRBD1	TRBV7-3	-	TRBJ2-1	CASSFTRDRGANEQFF	TGTGCCAGCAGCTTCACCCGGGACAGGGGGGCCAATGAGCAGTTCTTC
TRBD2	TRBV11-3	-	TRBJ2-1	CASSYGTSYNEQFF	TGTGCCAGCAGCTACGGGACTAGTTACAATGAGCAGTTCTTC
-	TRBV15	-	TRBJ2-7	CATSRDPGYEQYF	TGTGCCACCAGCAGAGATCCAGGCTACGAGCAGTACTTC
TRBD1	TRBV4-1	-	TRBJ2-7	CASSQDLGTGYEQYF	TGCGCCAGCAGCCAAGATCTCGGGACAGGCTACGAGCAGTACTTC
-	TRBV2	-	TRBJ2-2	CASSLREFTGELFF	TGTGCCAGCAGTCTCCGTGAGTTCACCGGGGAGCTGTTTTTT
-	TRBV27	once	TRBJ1-2	CASSPGGNGAYGYTF	TGTGCCAGCAGTCCCGGGGGGAATGGGGCCTATGGCTACACCTTC
-	TRBV5-1	-	TRBJ1-1	CASGGLPGTEAFF	TGCGCCAGCGGGGGACTACCGGGGACTGAAGCTTTCTTT
TRBD2	TRBV4-1	-	TRBJ2-1	CASSQGRLAGGPNEQFF	TGCGCCAGCAGCCAAGGTAGACTAGCGGGAGGGCCCAATGAGCAGTTCTTC
-	TRBV2	-	TRBJ2-5	CASSPRPETQYF	TGTGCCAGCAGCCCGAGGCCAGAGACCCAGTACTTC
-	TRBV7-9	-	TRBJ1-2	CASSLGHGRMVYGYTF	TGTGCCAGCAGCTTAGGTCATGGCAGAATGGTATATGGCTACACCTTC
-	TRBV5-1	-	TRBJ2-7	CASSSDSFYEQYF	TGCGCCAGCAGCTCCGATAGCTTCTACGAGCAGTACTTC
TRBD2	TRBV10-3	-	TRBJ2-3	CATTSGSTDTQYF	TGTGCCACGACTAGCGGGAGTACAGATACGCAGTATTTT
-	TRBV7-9	-	TRBJ1-5	CASSLAGSFNQPQHF	TGTGCCAGCAGCTTAGCAGGGAGCTTCAATCAGCCCCAGCATTTT
-	TRBV7-9	-	TRBJ2-3	CASSQGGLGDTQYF	TGTGCCAGCAGCCAGGGGGGCCTGGGAGATACGCAGTATTTT
-	TRBV28	-	TRBJ2-5	CASSLEGTQYF	TGTGCCAGCAGCCTAGAAGGGACCCAGTACTTC
-	TRBV6-1	once	TRBJ1-5	CASSEASPGQPQHF	TGTGCCAGCAGTGAAGCAAGCCCGGGACAGCCCCAGCATTTT
-	TRBV29-1	-	TRBJ1-1	CSVVPSQATEAFF	TGCAGCGTTGTCCCCTCCCAGGCGACTGAAGCTTTCTTT
TRBD1	TRBV6-6	-	TRBJ2-7	CASSAWDRRSYEQYF	TGTGCCAGCAGTGCTTGGGACAGGCGTTCCTACGAGCAGTACTTC
-	TRBV7-3	-	TRBJ2-6	CASSEPRQFPGANVLTF	TGTGCCAGCAGCGAGCCTCGACAGTTCCCCGGGGCCAACGTCCTGACTTTC
-	TRBV6-4	-	TRBJ2-2	CASSPDRHTGELFF	TGTGCCAGCAGTCCCGACAGGCACACCGGGGAGCTGTTTTTT
-	TRBV6-5	-	TRBJ2-5	CASSQYQETQYF	TGTGCCAGCAGCCAGTACCAAGAGACCCAGTACTTC
TRBD1	TRBV5-1	-	TRBJ1-2	CASSRTGGPNYGYTF	TGCGCCAGCAGCAGAACAGGGGGTCCTAACTATGGCTACACCTTC
TRBD2	TRBV28	-	TRBJ2-2	CASSPRWREGRPGELFF	TGTGCCAGCAGTCCCCGCTGGCGGGAGGGCCGACCCGGGGAGCTGTTTTTT
-	TRBV19	-	TRBJ2-1	CATHGFPSYNEQFF	TGTGCCACCCACGGGTTCCCCTCCTACAATGAGCAGTTCTTC
-	TRBV30	-	TRBJ1-1	CAWNPGSTEAFF	TGTGCCTGGAATCCGGGGTCCACTGAAGCTTTCTTT
-	TRBV10-3	-	TRBJ2-5	CASALKKQETQYF	TGTGCCAGCGCCTTGAAGAAGCAAGAGACCCAGTACTTC
-	TRBV9	once	TRBJ2-7	CASSVDSSSYEQYF	TGTGCCAGCAGCGTCGATAGCAGCTCCTACGAGCAGTACTTC
TRBD1	TRBV27	-	TRBJ2-7	CASSSPLRTGRSYEQYF	TGTGCCAGCAGTTCCCCCCTCAGGACAGGGCGCTCCTACGAGCAGTACTTC
-	TRBV19	-	TRBJ1-1	CASTPRGFLNTEAFF	TGTGCCAGTACTCCTCGGGGGTTCCTGAACACTGAAGCTTTCTTT
-	TRBV2	-	TRBJ2-2	CASTPDYTGELFF	TGTGCCAGCACTCCGGACTACACCGGGGAGCTGTTTTTT
TRBD2	TRBV19	-	TRBJ2-7	CASSSSGASYEQYF	TGTGCCAGTAGTAGTAGCGGGGCCTCCTACGAGCAGTACTTC
-	TRBV29-1	-	TRBJ1-2	CSAAPGLGGYTF	TGCAGCGCCGCTCCGGGTTTGGGTGGCTACACCTTC
TRBD1	TRBV29-1	few	TRBJ1-2	CSVQGAGGYTF	TGCAGCGTACAGGGGGCAGGAGGCTACACCTTC
TRBD1	TRBV30	-	TRBJ1-4	CAWSVQGAEKLFF	TGTGCCTGGAGTGTACAGGGGGCAGAGAAACTGTTTTTT
-	TRBV28	-	TRBJ2-2	CASSPRPGTGELFF	TGTGCCAGCAGTCCCCGCCCAGGCACCGGGGAGCTGTTTTTT
TRBD2	TRBV10-1	-	TRBJ2-2	CASSPTPTSGANTGELFF	TGCGCCAGCAGTCCAACCCCGACTAGCGGGGCGAACACCGGGGAGCTGTTTTTT
-	TRBV4-2	few	TRBJ2-7	CASSGRQEESYEQYF	TGTGCCAGCAGCGGCCGCCAGGAGGAGTCCTACGAGCAGTACTTC
-	TRBV28	-	TRBJ2-7	CASSEYRDGRYEQYF	TGTGCCAGCAGCGAATACAGGGATGGGCGCTACGAGCAGTACTTC
TRBD1	TRBV6-1	-	TRBJ2-7	CASSGTGEHEQYF	TGTGCCAGCAGCGGAACAGGGGAGCACGAGCAGTACTTC
TRBD1	TRBV19	-	TRBJ2-1	CASSTRQGVNNEQFF	TGTGCCAGTAGTACCCGACAGGGGGTGAACAATGAGCAGTTCTTC
TRBD1	TRBV14	-	TRBJ1-4	CASSPRQGTNEKLFF	TGTGCCAGCAGCCCCCGACAGGGAACTAATGAAAAACTGTTTTTT